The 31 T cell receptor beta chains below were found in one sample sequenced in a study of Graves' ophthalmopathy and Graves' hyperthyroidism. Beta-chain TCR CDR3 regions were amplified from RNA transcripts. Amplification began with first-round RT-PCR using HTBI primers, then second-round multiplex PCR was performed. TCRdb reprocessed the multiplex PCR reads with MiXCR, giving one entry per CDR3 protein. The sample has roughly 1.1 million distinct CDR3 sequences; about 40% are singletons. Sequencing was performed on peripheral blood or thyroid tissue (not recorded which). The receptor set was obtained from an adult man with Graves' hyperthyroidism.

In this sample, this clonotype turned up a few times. Here the CDR3 DNA reads TGTGCCAGCAGTATCGGGGCACGTGCCTATGGCTACACCTTC. Translating it yields CASSIGARAYGYTF. The chain employs TRBV28 and TRBJ1-2, with D perhaps TRBD1 (5 bases). This CDR3 region has 14 residues. Germline-derived CDR1 and CDR2 are MDHEN and SYDVKM. The V end was cut by 5 bases, the J end by 4 bases, with 14 bases between.

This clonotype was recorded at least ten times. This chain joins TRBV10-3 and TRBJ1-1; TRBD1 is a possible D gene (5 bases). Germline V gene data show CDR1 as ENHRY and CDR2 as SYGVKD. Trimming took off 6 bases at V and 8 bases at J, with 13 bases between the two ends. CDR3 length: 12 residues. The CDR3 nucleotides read TGTGCCATCAGCGCCGGGACGTTGGAAGCTTTCTTT. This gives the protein CAISAGTLEAFF.

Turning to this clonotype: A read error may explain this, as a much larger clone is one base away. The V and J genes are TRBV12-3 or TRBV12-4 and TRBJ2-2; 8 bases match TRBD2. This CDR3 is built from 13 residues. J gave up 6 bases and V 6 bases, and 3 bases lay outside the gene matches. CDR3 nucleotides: TGTGCCAGCAGGTGGACTAGCCCCGGGGAGCTGTTTTTT. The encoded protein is CASRWTSPGELFF.

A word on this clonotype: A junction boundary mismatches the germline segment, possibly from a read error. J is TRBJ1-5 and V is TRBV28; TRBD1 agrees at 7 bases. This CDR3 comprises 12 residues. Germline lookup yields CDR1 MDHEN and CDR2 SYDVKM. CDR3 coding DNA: TGTGCCAGCAGTACAGGGGTTCAGGCCCAGCATTTT. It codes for CASSTGVQAQHF.

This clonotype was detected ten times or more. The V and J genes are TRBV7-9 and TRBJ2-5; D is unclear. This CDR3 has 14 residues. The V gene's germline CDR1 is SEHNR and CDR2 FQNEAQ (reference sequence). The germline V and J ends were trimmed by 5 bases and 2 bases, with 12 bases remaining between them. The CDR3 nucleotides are TGTGCCAGCAGCAAACGGCCAGATCAAGAGACCCAGTACTTC. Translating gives CASSKRPDQETQYF.

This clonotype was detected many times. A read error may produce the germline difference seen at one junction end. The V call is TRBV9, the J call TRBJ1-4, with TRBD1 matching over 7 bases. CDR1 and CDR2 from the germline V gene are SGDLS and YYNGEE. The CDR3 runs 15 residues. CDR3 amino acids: CASSPEGTERTERVF. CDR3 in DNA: TGTGCCAGCAGCCCCGAGGGGACAGAAAGGACGGAAAGGGTTTTT.

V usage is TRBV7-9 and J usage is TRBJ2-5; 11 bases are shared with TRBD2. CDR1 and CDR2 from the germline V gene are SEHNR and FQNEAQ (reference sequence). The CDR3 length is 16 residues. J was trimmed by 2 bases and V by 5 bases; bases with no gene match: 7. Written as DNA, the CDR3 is TGTGCCAGCAGCCCAGCATTAGCGGGGGGGCAAGAGACCCAGTACTTC. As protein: CASSPALAGGQETQYF.

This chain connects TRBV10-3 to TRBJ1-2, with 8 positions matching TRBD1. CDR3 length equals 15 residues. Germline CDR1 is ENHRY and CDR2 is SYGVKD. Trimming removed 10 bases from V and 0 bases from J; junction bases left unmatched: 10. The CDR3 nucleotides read TGTGCCACTACGGGCGTGACAGGGGCTAACTATGGCTACACCTTC. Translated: CATTGVTGANYGYTF.

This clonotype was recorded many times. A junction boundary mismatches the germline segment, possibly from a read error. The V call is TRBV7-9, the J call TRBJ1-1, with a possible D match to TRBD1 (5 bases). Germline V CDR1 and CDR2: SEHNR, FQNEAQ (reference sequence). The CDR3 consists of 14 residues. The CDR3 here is CASSLGGQNTEAFF. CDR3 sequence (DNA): TGCGCCAGCAGCTTGGGCGGACAGAACACTGAAGCTTTCTTT.

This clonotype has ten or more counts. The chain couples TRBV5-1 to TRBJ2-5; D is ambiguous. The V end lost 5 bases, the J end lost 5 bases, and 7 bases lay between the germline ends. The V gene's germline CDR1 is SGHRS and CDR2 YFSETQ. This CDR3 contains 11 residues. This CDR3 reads CASRIGETQYF. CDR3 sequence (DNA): TGCGCCAGCAGGATTGGGGAGACCCAGTACTTC.

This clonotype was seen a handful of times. CDR3 residues: CASSLRGDAFF. DNA for the CDR3: TGTGCCAGCAGCTTACGAGGGGACGCTTTCTTT. The chain links TRBV5-8 to TRBJ1-1; D perhaps matches TRBD1 (5 bases). Germline CDR1 and CDR2: SGHTS and YDEGEE. This CDR3 is built from 11 residues. V was cut by 2 bases and J by 11 bases, with 10 bases left in between.

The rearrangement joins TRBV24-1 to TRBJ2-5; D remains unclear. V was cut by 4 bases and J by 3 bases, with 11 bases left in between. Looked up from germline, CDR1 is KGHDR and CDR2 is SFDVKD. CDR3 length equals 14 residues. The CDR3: CATSDSGWEETQYF. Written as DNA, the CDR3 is TGTGCCACCAGTGACAGTGGTTGGGAAGAGACCCAGTACTTC.

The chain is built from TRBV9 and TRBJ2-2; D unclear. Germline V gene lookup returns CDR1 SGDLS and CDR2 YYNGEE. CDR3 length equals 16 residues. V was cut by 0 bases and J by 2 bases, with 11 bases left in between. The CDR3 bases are TGTGCCAGCAGCGTAGCTAGTCACACAAACACCGGGGAGCTGTTTTTT. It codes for CASSVASHTNTGELFF.

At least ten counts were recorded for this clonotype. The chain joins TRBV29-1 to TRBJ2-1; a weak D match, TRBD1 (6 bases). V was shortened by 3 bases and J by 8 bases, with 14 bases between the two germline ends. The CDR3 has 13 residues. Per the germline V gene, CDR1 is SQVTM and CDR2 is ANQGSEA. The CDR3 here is CSVDGQGFHEQFF. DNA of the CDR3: TGCAGCGTTGACGGGCAGGGGTTCCATGAGCAGTTCTTC.

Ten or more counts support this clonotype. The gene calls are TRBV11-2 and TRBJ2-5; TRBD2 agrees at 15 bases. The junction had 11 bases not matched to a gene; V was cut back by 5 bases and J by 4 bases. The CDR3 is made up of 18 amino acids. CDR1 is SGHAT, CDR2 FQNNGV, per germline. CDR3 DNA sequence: TGTGCCAGCAGCCCCTCCGGGACTAGCGGGAGGAGGGGAGAGACCCAGTACTTC. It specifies CASSPSGTSGRRGETQYF.

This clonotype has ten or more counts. The CDR3 here is CASSLGSEVEQYF. CDR3 DNA sequence: TGTGCCAGCAGTTTGGGATCAGAGGTCGAGCAGTACTTC. V is TRBV28 and J is TRBJ2-7, with D uncertain. CDR1 and CDR2 from the germline V gene are MDHEN and SYDVKM. Between the trimmed V and J ends, which lost 3 bases and 6 bases, there was a span of 12 bases. The CDR3 contains 13 residues.

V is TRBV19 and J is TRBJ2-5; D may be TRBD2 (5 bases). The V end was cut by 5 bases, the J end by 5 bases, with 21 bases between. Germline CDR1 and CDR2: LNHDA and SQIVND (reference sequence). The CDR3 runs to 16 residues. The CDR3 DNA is TGTGCCAGTAGTTCTACCGGGAACTCGGTCTGGGAGACCCAGTACTTC. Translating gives CASSSTGNSVWETQYF. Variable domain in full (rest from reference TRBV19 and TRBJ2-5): DGGITQSPKYLFRKEGQNVTLSCEQNLNHDAMYWYRQDPGQGLRLIYYSQIVNDFQKGDIAEGYSVSREKKESFPLTVTSAQKNPTAFYLCASSSTGNSVWETQYFGPGTRLLVL.

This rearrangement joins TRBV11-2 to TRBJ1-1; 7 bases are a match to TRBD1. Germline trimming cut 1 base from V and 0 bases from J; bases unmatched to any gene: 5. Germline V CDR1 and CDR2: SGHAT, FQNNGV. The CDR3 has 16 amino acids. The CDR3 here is CASSLGAGTVNTEAFF. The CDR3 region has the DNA TGTGCCAGCAGCTTAGGAGCCGGGACAGTGAACACTGAAGCTTTCTTT.

The CDR3 DNA sequence: TGCAGCGTTGTGGGGGGCGTTTTTGGCTACACCTTC. Protein: CSVVGGVFGYTF. This chain uses TRBV29-1 with TRBJ1-2; a weak D match, TRBD1 (6 bases). The CDR3 runs to 12 residues. Germline CDR1 and CDR2: SQVTM and ANQGSEA. V was pared by 4 bases and J by 7 bases, with 13 bases between.

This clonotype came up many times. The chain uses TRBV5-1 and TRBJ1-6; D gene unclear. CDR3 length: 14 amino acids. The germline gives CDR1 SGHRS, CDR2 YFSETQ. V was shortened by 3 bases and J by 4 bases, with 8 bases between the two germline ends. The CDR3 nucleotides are TGCGCCAGCAGCTCCGTGGGGTATAATTCACCCCTCCACTTT. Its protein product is CASSSVGYNSPLHF.

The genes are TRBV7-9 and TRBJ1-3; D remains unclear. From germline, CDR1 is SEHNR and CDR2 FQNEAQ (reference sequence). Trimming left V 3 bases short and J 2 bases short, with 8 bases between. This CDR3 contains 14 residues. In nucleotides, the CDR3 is TGTGCCAGCAGCTTTGCAGTGGCTGGAAACACCATATATTTT. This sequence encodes CASSFAVAGNTIYF.

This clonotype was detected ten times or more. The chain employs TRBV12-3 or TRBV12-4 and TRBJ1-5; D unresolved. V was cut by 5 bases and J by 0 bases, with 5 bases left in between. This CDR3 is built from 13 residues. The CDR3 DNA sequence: TGTGCCAGCAGTATAGATAGCAATCAGCCCCAGCATTTT. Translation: CASSIDSNQPQHF.

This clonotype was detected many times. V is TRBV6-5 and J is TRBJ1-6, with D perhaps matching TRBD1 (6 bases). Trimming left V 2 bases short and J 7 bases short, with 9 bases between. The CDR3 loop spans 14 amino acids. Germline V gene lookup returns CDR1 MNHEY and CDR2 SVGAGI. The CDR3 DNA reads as TGTGCCAGCAGTTACACGGACAGAAATTCACCCCTCCACTTT. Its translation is CASSYTDRNSPLHF.

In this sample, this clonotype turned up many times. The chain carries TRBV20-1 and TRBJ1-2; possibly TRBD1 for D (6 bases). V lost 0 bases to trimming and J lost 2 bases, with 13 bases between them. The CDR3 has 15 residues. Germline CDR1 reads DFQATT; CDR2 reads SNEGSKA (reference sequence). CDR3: CSARDRGGLNYGYTF. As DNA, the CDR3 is TGCAGTGCTAGAGATCGAGGGGGGTTGAACTATGGCTACACCTTC.

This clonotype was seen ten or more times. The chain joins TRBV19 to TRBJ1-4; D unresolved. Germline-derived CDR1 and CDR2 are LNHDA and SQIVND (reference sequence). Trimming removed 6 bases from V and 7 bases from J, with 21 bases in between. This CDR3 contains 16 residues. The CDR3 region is CASSDLAGSLREKLFF. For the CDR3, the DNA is TGTGCCAGTAGCGACCTGGCCGGGAGTCTTCGTGAAAAACTGTTTTTT.

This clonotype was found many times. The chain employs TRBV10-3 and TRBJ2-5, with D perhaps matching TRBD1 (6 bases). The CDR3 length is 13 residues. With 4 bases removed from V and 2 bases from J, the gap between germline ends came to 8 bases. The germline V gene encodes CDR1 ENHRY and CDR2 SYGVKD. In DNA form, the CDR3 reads TGTGCCATCAGTGGTGGACAGCAAGAGACCCAGTACTTC. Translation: CAISGGQQETQYF.

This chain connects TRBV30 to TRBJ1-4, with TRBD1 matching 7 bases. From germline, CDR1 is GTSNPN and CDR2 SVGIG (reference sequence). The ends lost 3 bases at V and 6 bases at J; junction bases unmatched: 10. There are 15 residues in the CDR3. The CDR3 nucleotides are TGTGCCTGGAGCGACTTGGGACAGCGCGATGAAAAACTGTTTTTT. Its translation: CAWSDLGQRDEKLFF.

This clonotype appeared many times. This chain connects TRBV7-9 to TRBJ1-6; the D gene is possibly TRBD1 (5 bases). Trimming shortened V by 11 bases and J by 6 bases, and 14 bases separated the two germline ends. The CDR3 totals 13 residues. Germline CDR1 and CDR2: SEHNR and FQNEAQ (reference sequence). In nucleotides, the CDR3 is TGTGCCGCCGGGGCAGGGATTAATTCACCCCTCCACTTT. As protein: CAAGAGINSPLHF.

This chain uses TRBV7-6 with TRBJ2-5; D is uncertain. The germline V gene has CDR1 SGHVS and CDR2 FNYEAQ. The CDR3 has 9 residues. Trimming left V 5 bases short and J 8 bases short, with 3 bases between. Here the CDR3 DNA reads TGTGCCAGCAGCCCAACCCAGTACTTC. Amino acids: CASSPTQYF.

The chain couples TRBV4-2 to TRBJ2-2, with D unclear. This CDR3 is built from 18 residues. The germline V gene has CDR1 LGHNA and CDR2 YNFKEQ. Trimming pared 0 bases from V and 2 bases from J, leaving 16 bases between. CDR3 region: CASSQDLRYFLNTGELFF. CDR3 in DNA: TGTGCCAGCAGCCAAGATCTGCGCTATTTCCTAAACACCGGGGAGCTGTTTTTT.

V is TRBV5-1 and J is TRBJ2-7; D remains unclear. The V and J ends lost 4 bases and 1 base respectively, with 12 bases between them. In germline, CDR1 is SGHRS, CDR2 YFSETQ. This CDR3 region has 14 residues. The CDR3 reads CASSGEAVSYEQYF. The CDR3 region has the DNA TGCGCCAGCAGCGGAGAGGCGGTTTCCTACGAGCAGTACTTC.